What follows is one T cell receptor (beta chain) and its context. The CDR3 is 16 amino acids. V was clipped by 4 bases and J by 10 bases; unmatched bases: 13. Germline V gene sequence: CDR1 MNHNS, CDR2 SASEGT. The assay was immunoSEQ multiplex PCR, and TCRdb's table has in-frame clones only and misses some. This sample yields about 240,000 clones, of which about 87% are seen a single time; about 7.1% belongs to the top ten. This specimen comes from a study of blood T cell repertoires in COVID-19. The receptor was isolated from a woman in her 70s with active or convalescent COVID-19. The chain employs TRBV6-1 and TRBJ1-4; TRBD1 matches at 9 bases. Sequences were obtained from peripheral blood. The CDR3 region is CASSGAAGQGMGKLFF. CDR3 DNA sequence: TGTGCCAGCAGTGGGGCAGCGGGACAGGGAATGGGAAAACTGTTTTTT.